This TCR beta chain came from a study of blood T cell repertoires in COVID-19. During active infection, Seattle patients enrolled and were then monitored through disease. This CDR3 contains 13 residues. Germline V gene lookup returns CDR1 ENHRY and CDR2 SYGVKD. Trimming took 5 bases from V and 5 from J; bases not matched to a gene: 5. TCRdb's table, derived via immunoSEQ multiplex PCR, lists solely in-frame clones and lacks some. The sample yields under 200,000 clones, around 87% seen once. Sequenced material: peripheral blood. The receptor comes from a woman aged 80 or older with COVID-19, enrolled during active disease. V is TRBV10-3 and J is TRBJ1-1, with 7 bases lining up with TRBD1. The CDR3 region is CAISTGAGTEAFF. The DNA for the CDR3 is TGTGCCATCAGTACAGGGGCGGGGACTGAAGCTTTCTTT.